The rows below give T cell receptor beta chains drawn from one sample of a study of cytomegalovirus exposure and HLA in healthy donors. Generated by immunoSEQ multiplex PCR, the TCRdb table keeps only in-frame clones and is missing some. The profile shows about 210,000 clones, roughly four fifths of them singletons. Sequences were obtained from PBMCs. All receptors derive from a woman between 50 and 59 years old in good health and CMV-seropositive. CDR3s include the opening cysteine and the closing phenylalanine or tryptophan. The order of the fields is V gene, CDR3 protein.

TRBV2	CASSGDRGRSQHF
TRBV6-1	CASSEIRTVEAFF
TRBV7-9	CASSLVEIQYF
TRBV28	CASSLTGLSSYNSPLHF
TRBV27	CASSHPGLAGKETQYF
TRBV7-2	CASSRKGGISEQYF
TRBV9	CASSGGGTFSGNTIYF
TRBV5-6	CASSLGTGGTGELFF
TRBV9	CASSVTPTGAGNTIYF
TRBV7-9	CASSPRVVPGLNTGELFF
TRBV29-1	CSVEPTAVEAFF
TRBV5-1	CASSLGTGGAFF
TRBV30	CAWSRGLETQYF
TRBV30	CAWRGSGARGYTF
TRBV6-1	CASSEDAGGPYGYTF
TRBV7-9	CASSLPPAEAFF
TRBV19	CASSITGGGNEQYF
TRBV28	CASSRSAGLEQPQHF
TRBV13	CASSLRGWDNEKLFF
TRBV2	CASSEDTGAYYGYTF
TRBV19	CASSKGQIYGYTF
TRBV28	CASSSEGYGYTF
TRBV30	CAWSAGQGDGELFF
TRBV27	CASSPLGPSYNSPLHF
TRBV6-5	CASSLAGGDETQYF
TRBV18	CASSPSPRSDRNTEAFF
TRBV18	CASSSPDNQPQHF
TRBV6-1	CASTPGGPQETQYF
TRBV6-5	CASSSGQPGQPQHF
TRBV11-2	CASSSHQGSYSGNTIYF
TRBV5-6	CASSYTGDNSYEQYF
TRBV5-1	CASSSGGLAPSGANVLTF
TRBV28	CASSLEDRQDEAFF
TRBV6-6	CASSPTGGYSEQYF
TRBV2	CASSETISWTVNYGYTF
TRBV6-1	CASTRPTGAGELFF
TRBV19	CASTREGLSAMNTEAFF
TRBV27	CASSTGTGSYGYTF
TRBV11-2	CASSLFRGVPDEQYF
TRBV6-5	CASSKQGAEAFF
TRBV9	CASSVGSWGGETQYF
TRBV5-1	CASSLDSGKAFF
TRBV5-1	CASSFGVGQPQHF
TRBV28	CASSFGGRNTEAFF
TRBV27	CASSSTGPRGYTF
TRBV6-6	CASSPLPRGGTYEQYF
TRBV11-2	CASSFGPGQNTEAFF
TRBV6-5	CASRSQGHLYNEQFF
TRBV5-1	CASSSQTSGYTQYF
TRBV7-2	CASSLAGRVYGYTF